The 10 T cell receptor beta chains below all came from one sample that was sequenced in a study of CD4 and CD8 cells across lung adenocarcinoma regions. TCRdb re-called the PCR reads through MiXCR, storing one row per CDR3 protein. The sample yields under 12,000 distinct CDR3 sequences, around 59% seen once. Material: CD8+ T cells from the margin of a lung tumor. The source is a male donor with lung adenocarcinoma. The CD4 and CD8 labels of this study may be unreliable.

The chain recombines TRBV6-5 with TRBJ2-1, with TRBD2 matching over 10 bases. The length of the CDR3 is 17 residues. V trimming: 4 bases; J trimming: 2 bases; junction bases outside the gene matches: 8. CDR1 is MNHEY and CDR2 is SVGAGI in the germline V gene. CDR3 loop: CASSSASGRSAYNEQFF. DNA for the CDR3: TGTGCCAGCAGTTCGGCTAGCGGGAGATCGGCCTACAATGAGCAGTTCTTC.

This clonotype was observed a few times. The chain is built from TRBV3-1 and TRBJ2-1; D ambiguous. The CDR3 spans 12 residues. The V gene's germline CDR1 is LGHDT and CDR2 YNNKEL (reference sequence). With 3 bases removed from V and 9 bases from J, the gap between germline ends came to 9 bases. CDR3: CASSQVTSEQFF. CDR3 bases: TGTGCCAGCAGCCAGGTGACCAGTGAGCAGTTCTTC.

V gene TRBV6-1 combines with J gene TRBJ2-3, with D possibly TRBD1 on 6 matching bases. Matching the DNA end better, TRBJ2-5 makes the J call doubtful. Per the germline V gene, CDR1 is MNHNS and CDR2 is SASEGT. This CDR3 spans 14 amino acids. The CDR3 DNA follows: TGTGCCAGCAACACGGGCGGACAGCAAAACATCCAGTACTTC. Protein: CASNTGGQQNIQYF.

This clonotype was recorded a few times. The V call is TRBV10-2, the J call TRBJ2-5; TRBD2 agrees at 9 bases. There are 15 residues in the CDR3. Germline-derived CDR1 and CDR2 are WSHSY and SAAADI. After removal of 4 bases from V and 0 bases from J, the junction contained 3 bases not matched to a gene. As DNA, the CDR3 is TGCGCCAGCAGTGTAGCGGGAGAGTACCAAGAGACCCAGTACTTC. As protein: CASSVAGEYQETQYF.

The table lists this clonotype with a few counts. The rearrangement links TRBV6-1 to TRBJ2-5, with D tentatively TRBD2 (6 bases). The CDR3 covers 12 residues. Trimming left V 8 bases short and J 4 bases short, with 11 bases between. The germline V gene encodes CDR1 MNHNS and CDR2 SASEGT. The CDR3 sequence: CASRLGGETQYF. In nucleotides, the CDR3 is TGTGCCAGCCGGCTGGGGGGAGAGACCCAGTACTTC.

In this sample, this clonotype turned up a few times. The J gene is TRBJ2-5, the V gene TRBV27, with D possibly TRBD1 on 6 matching bases. Near its end, the DNA agrees better with TRBJ2-7, so the J call may be wrong. Germline V lookup: CDR1 MNHEY, CDR2 SMNVEV (reference sequence). The CDR3 runs 15 residues. DNA of the CDR3: TGTGCCAGCCCCCGGGACAAGACCCCGGACTACGAGCAGTACTTC. This gives the protein CASPRDKTPDYEQYF.

V and J are TRBV10-1 and TRBJ2-1, with 14 positions matching TRBD2. Trimming at V came to 6 bases and at J to 1 base, leaving 2 bases not matched to a gene. Germline assignment: CDR1 WNHNN and CDR2 SYGVQD (reference sequence). This CDR3 has 16 amino acids. CDR3 in amino acids: CASRTSGRDSYNEQFF. CDR3 in DNA: TGCGCCAGCAGGACTAGCGGGAGGGATTCCTACAATGAGCAGTTCTTC.

V is TRBV6-1 and J is TRBJ1-2; 8 bases are shared with TRBD1. Germline CDR1 MNHNS, CDR2 SASEGT. Germline trimming cut 3 bases from V and 8 bases from J; bases unmatched to any gene: 11. This CDR3 has 15 residues. CDR3 nucleotides: TGTGCCAGCAGTGACGGGACAGGAACCTACTTAGGCTACACCTTC. Translation: CASSDGTGTYLGYTF.

This clonotype turned up a few times. One junction end disagrees with the germline gene, perhaps due to a read error. The chain carries TRBV28 and TRBJ2-1, with 7 bases that match TRBD2. The V gene's germline CDR1 is MDHEN and CDR2 SYDVKM. CDR3 length equals 9 residues. The CDR3, as DNA: TGTGCCAGCGGACTAGGACTGTACTTC. This codes for CASGLGLYF. Full variable domain (rest looked up from reference TRBV28 and TRBJ2-1): DVKVTQSSRYLVKRTGEKVFLECVQDMDHENMFWYRQDPGLGLRLIYFSYDVKMKEKGDIPEGYSVSREKKERFSLILESASTNQTSMYLCASGLGLYFGPGTRLTVL.

In its sample, this clonotype was seen a few times. The V gene is TRBV7-6, the J gene TRBJ2-5; possibly TRBD2 for D (6 bases). The V and J ends lost 1 base and 4 bases respectively, with 16 bases between them. The V gene's germline CDR1 is SGHVS and CDR2 FNYEAQ. The CDR3 is 16 residues long. The CDR3 nucleotides read TGTGCCAGCAGCTTAGGTCACCGGGACGGGAGAGAGACCCAGTACTTC. Amino acid sequence: CASSLGHRDGRETQYF.